This TCR beta chain was recovered during a study of T cell responses to AZD1222 COVID-19 vaccine. Some clones are missing from TCRdb's copy, which holds only in-frame ones; the method was immunoSEQ multiplex PCR. The sample lists around 94,000 clones; 86% were seen once. General observations from the study: It was only after the peak T cell response that any repertoires were sampled. Most donors were white British and more were female, and clonal diversity was possibly underestimated.

Turning to this clone: Its antigen is unidentified.

This CDR3 region has 17 residues. V was pared by 4 bases and J by 0 bases, with 9 bases of the junction left unmatched. CDR1 is LGHDT and CDR2 is YNNKEL in the germline V gene (reference sequence). Sequencing used peripheral blood, obtained on day 0 of AZD1222 vaccination. The receptor was derived from an adult in good health. The J gene is TRBJ1-3, the V gene TRBV3-1 (or the pseudogene TRBV3-2); 7 nucleotides line up with TRBD1. This CDR3 reads CASSPYDRALSGNTIYF. The CDR3 DNA reads as TGTGCCAGCAGCCCCTATGACAGGGCCCTCTCTGGAAACACCATATATTTT.